Listed below are T cell receptor beta chains from one sample, sequenced in a study of shared clonotypes between healthy human individuals. Profiled with immunoSEQ multiplex PCR; TCRdb holds only in-frame clones, not every one. The profile shows millions of clones, 85% to 95% of them singletons. Input material: naive CD4+ T cells sorted from blood. The receptors shown here come from a man between 18 and 35 years old in good health. The CDR3 runs from the conserved cysteine through the conserved F or W. D genes are given only for firm matches. The listing skips clone size in some rows; elsewhere it reads once, few, many or a size class.

V	size	J	D	CDR3	DNA
TRBV9	NA	TRBJ1-3	NA	CASSVDLSSGNTIYF	TGTGCCAGCAGCGTAGACTTGAGCTCTGGAAACACCATATATTTT
TRBV6-6	NA	TRBJ2-2	TRBD1	CASRGQGRAGELFF	TGTGCCAGCAGGGGACAGGGAAGGGCCGGGGAGCTGTTTTTT
TRBV11-2	once	TRBJ1-4	NA	CASSLAQGTDEKLFF	TGTGCCAGCAGCTTAGCGCAGGGGACGGATGAAAAACTGTTTTTT
TRBV10-3	NA	TRBJ1-5	NA	CAISESSYSNQPQHF	TGTGCCATCAGTGAGTCTAGTTATAGCAATCAGCCCCAGCATTTT
TRBV27	once	TRBJ1-3	NA	CASSSRSGNTIYF	TGTGCCAGCAGTTCACGGTCCGGAAACACCATATATTTT
TRBV28	NA	TRBJ1-4	NA	CASSLWPERSPRATNEKLFF	TGTGCCAGCAGTTTGTGGCCAGAGCGGAGCCCCCGGGCAACTAATGAAAAACTGTTTTTT
TRBV28	NA	TRBJ2-6	NA	CASSPPGPGANVLTF	TGTGCCAGCAGTCCCCCAGGGCCCGGGGCCAACGTCCTGACTTTC
TRBV6-6	NA	TRBJ1-1	NA	CASKPTVNTEAFF	TGTGCCAGCAAACCGACAGTTAACACTGAAGCTTTCTTT
TRBV10-3	NA	TRBJ2-3	TRBD1	CAISDTRDRGTDTQYF	TGTGCCATCAGTGATACCCGGGACAGGGGAACAGATACGCAGTATTTT
TRBV6-1	NA	TRBJ1-6	TRBD1	CAATDRVYNSPLHF	TGTGCCGCCACGGACAGGGTCTATAATTCACCCCTCCACTTT
TRBV10-3	few	TRBJ2-3	NA	CAISESQGTSTDTQYF	TGTGCCATCAGTGAGTCTCAGGGTACGAGCACAGATACGCAGTATTTT
TRBV5-1	NA	TRBJ1-3	NA	CASSLGTSGDTIYF	TGCGCCAGCAGCTTGGGGACATCGGGGGACACCATATATTTT
TRBV5-1	NA	TRBJ2-2	NA	CASSLGTLDTGELFF	TGCGCCAGCAGCTTGGGGACGCTGGACACCGGGGAGCTGTTTTTT
TRBV2	NA	TRBJ1-3	NA	CASSVGYTIYF	TGTGCCAGCAGTGTAGGTTACACCATATATTTT